The 19 T cell receptor beta chains in this list originate from one sample, sequenced in a study of cytomegalovirus exposure and HLA in healthy donors. Amplification used 60 Vbeta primers and 13 Jbeta primers. Method: immunoSEQ multiplex PCR; TCRdb's copy keeps in-frame clones and lacks some. The sample holds about 170,000 clones, around 81% seen once. Sequenced input: PBMCs. The receptors originated from a woman between 25 and 40 years old in good health and CMV-seropositive.

This clone was seen a handful of times. The chain couples TRBV10-3 to TRBJ1-3; a weak D match, TRBD1 (6 bases). Germline CDR1 and CDR2: ENHRY and SYGVKD. CDR3 length: 15 amino acids. Trimming pared 3 bases from V and 3 bases from J, leaving 12 bases between. CDR3: CAISDTGKGGNTIYF. CDR3 coding DNA: TGTGCCATCAGTGATACAGGGAAAGGTGGAAACACCATATATTTT.

The rearrangement joins TRBV5-6 to TRBJ2-3; no clear D. Per the germline V gene, CDR1 is SGHDT and CDR2 is YYEEEE. This CDR3 spans 14 amino acids. V gave up 6 bases and J gave up 3 bases, with 14 bases separating them. CDR3 protein: CASTLGLWTDTQYF. The DNA for the CDR3 is TGTGCCAGCACCCTGGGCCTGTGGACAGATACGCAGTATTTT. Filled out from reference TRBV5-6 and TRBJ2-3, the complete variable domain reads DAGVTQSPTHLIKTRGQQVTLRCSPKSGHDTVSWYQQALGQGPQFIFQYYEEEERQRGNFPDRFSGHQFPNYSSELNVNALLLGDSALYLCASTLGLWTDTQYFGPGTRLTVL.

The chain joins TRBV6-1 to TRBJ2-1, with 7 positions matching TRBD2. J lost 0 bases, V lost 0 bases, and 8 bases had no gene match. CDR3 length: 18 residues. Germline CDR1 is MNHNS and CDR2 is SASEGT. The CDR3 spells CASSEAPTSASSYNEQFF. The DNA for the CDR3 is TGTGCCAGCAGTGAAGCGCCCACTAGCGCTAGCTCCTACAATGAGCAGTTCTTC.

This rearrangement joins TRBV6-1 to TRBJ2-7; TRBD1 matches 9 bases. The germline CDR1 and CDR2 sequences are MNHNS and SASEGT. Unmatched junction bases numbered 7, after V lost 8 bases and J lost 2 bases. This CDR3 spans 14 amino acids. The chain's CDR3 is CASVRDRVTYEQYF. The CDR3 DNA follows: TGTGCCAGCGTCCGGGACAGGGTGACCTACGAGCAGTACTTC.

This clone has just a few counts. The rearrangement joins TRBV4-1 to TRBJ2-7; tentatively, D is TRBD2 (5 bases). Per germline, CDR1 MGHRA and CDR2 YSYEKL. This CDR3 region has 13 residues. The germline V and J ends were trimmed by 5 bases and 2 bases, with 10 bases remaining between them. The CDR3 here is CASSSRETYEQYF. CDR3 sequence (DNA): TGCGCCAGCAGCTCTCGGGAAACCTACGAGCAGTACTTC.

The chain joins TRBV7-8 to TRBJ2-3; maybe TRBD2 (6 bases). With 2 bases removed from V and 0 bases from J, the gap between germline ends came to 9 bases. The CDR3 has 15 residues. Germline CDR1 and CDR2: SGHVS and FQNEAQ. The chain's CDR3 is CASSLSRGSTDTQYF. The CDR3 DNA follows: TGTGCCAGCAGCTTATCGCGGGGAAGCACAGATACGCAGTATTTT.

This chain connects TRBV30 to TRBJ2-7; D might be TRBD2 (5 bases). CDR1 and CDR2 from the germline V gene are GTSNPN and SVGIG (reference sequence). CDR3 length: 18 amino acids. Trimming stripped 2 bases from V and 5 bases from J, with 28 bases between. CDR3 DNA sequence: TGTGCCTGGAGTCCTACTCCAAGGAGCGGTACACCTCTACACGAGCAGTACTTC. It codes for CAWSPTPRSGTPLHEQYF.

V gene TRBV19 combines with J gene TRBJ1-1; D is possibly TRBD1 (6 bases). V was clipped by 5 bases and J by 5 bases, with 21 bases between them. The germline gives CDR1 LNHDA, CDR2 SQIVND (reference sequence). The CDR3 sequence is 16 residues long. Written as DNA, the CDR3 is TGTGCCAGTAGTGTGCGTCAGGGGTCCGGGGGGACTGAAGCTTTCTTT. This encodes CASSVRQGSGGTEAFF.

This clone has a handful of counts. This rearrangement joins TRBV11-2 to TRBJ2-7, with TRBD1 identical over 7 bases. This CDR3 comprises 15 residues. Germline CDR1 reads SGHAT; CDR2 reads FQNNGV. The ends lost 1 base at V and 2 bases at J; junction bases unmatched: 5. Here the CDR3 DNA reads TGTGCCAGCAGCTTAGCACAGGGGTCCACCTACGAGCAGTACTTC. Its translation is CASSLAQGSTYEQYF.

This clone was recorded once. The chain recombines TRBV9 with TRBJ1-1; TRBD1 matches at 8 bases. Germline V gene lookup returns CDR1 SGDLS and CDR2 YYNGEE. The CDR3 length is 14 residues. V lost 0 bases and J lost 7; bases outside the gene matches: 5. The CDR3 protein is CASSVVPGGGEAFF. In DNA, the CDR3 is TGTGCCAGCAGCGTAGTCCCAGGGGGCGGTGAAGCTTTCTTT.

Points on this clone: A junction end diverges from the germline sequence, so it may reflect a read error. The V gene is TRBV6-5, the J gene TRBJ2-7; TRBD2 is a possible D gene (6 bases). Germline CDR1 reads MNHEY; CDR2 reads SVGAGI. The CDR3 length is 14 residues. This CDR3 reads CANSYSRGYSEQYF. The CDR3 DNA reads as TGTGCCAACAGTTACTCGCGGGGCTATTCCGAGCAGTACTTC.

The chain recombines TRBV7-2 with TRBJ1-1; D gene uncertain. Deletions cut 2 bases from V and 1 base from J, with 11 bases between. Germline V gives CDR1 SGHTA, CDR2 FQGNSA. The CDR3 runs 15 residues. CDR3 sequence reads: CASSLPPLGNTEAFF. The CDR3 nucleotides are TGTGCCAGCAGCTTACCGCCCCTAGGGAACACTGAAGCTTTCTTT.

The V gene is TRBV2, the J gene TRBJ2-2; TRBD2 matches at 13 bases. The CDR3 runs 22 residues. CDR1 is SNHLY and CDR2 is FYNNEI in the germline V gene. V lost 6 bases to trimming and J lost 0 bases; unmatched junction nucleotides: 19. The CDR3 DNA sequence: TGTGCCAGCAGGGCGCGGAACCGGACTAGCGGGGGAGAAAACGCGAACACCGGGGAGCTGTTTTTT. It codes for CASRARNRTSGGENANTGELFF.

The count of this clone is one. The chain combines TRBV25-1 with TRBJ2-7; D possibly corresponds to TRBD2 (5 bases). The CDR3 contains 15 residues. Germline CDR1 is MGHDK and CDR2 is SYGVNS. Trimming pared 3 bases from V and 6 bases from J, leaving 18 bases between. CDR3 sequence reads: CASSDRESLSPEQYF. CDR3 sequence (DNA): TGTGCCAGCAGTGATAGGGAGTCCCTATCACCCGAGCAGTACTTC.

This chain connects TRBV5-4 to TRBJ1-1; D remains unclear. Germline V gives CDR1 SGHNT, CDR2 YYREEE (reference sequence). The V gene lost 0 bases and the J gene lost 0 bases, with 6 bases spanning the gap. The CDR3 is made up of 14 amino acids. The CDR3 region has the DNA TGTGCCAGCAGCTTGGTCAATTTGAACACTGAAGCTTTCTTT. It translates to CASSLVNLNTEAFF.

Of note for this clone: The sample carries other DNA sequences with the same CDR3. The V gene is TRBV11-3, the J gene TRBJ2-3; 7 bases line up with TRBD1. The CDR3 is made up of 17 amino acids. The germline gives CDR1 SGHNT, CDR2 YENEEA. The ends lost 5 bases at V and 3 bases at J; junction bases unmatched: 14. CDR3 in amino acids: CASSQGGLAGATDTQYF. CDR3 DNA sequence: TGTGCCAGCAGCCAAGGGGGCCTAGCAGGAGCAACAGATACGCAGTATTTT.

This clone was found once. The gene calls are TRBV7-2 and TRBJ2-7; 8 bases agree with TRBD1. The CDR3 consists of 15 residues. V was clipped by 6 bases and J by 4 bases; unmatched bases: 11. Germline CDR1 is SGHTA and CDR2 is FQGNSA. The CDR3 region has the DNA TGTGCCAGCAGTCCCACTCTTGGACAGGGATACGAGCAGTACTTC. As protein: CASSPTLGQGYEQYF. The complete variable domain, with remaining parts taken from reference TRBV7-2 and TRBJ2-7, reads GAGVSQSPSNKVTEKGKDVELRCDPISGHTALYWYRQSLGQGLEFLIYFQGNSAPDKSGLPSDRFSAERTGGSVSTLTIQRTQQEDSAVYLCASSPTLGQGYEQYFGPGTRLTVT.

This sequence joins TRBV2 and TRBJ2-2; D might be TRBD1 (5 bases). Trimming left V 4 bases short and J 6 bases short, with 12 bases between. Per germline, CDR1 SNHLY and CDR2 FYNNEI. The CDR3 extends over 14 amino acids. The chain's CDR3 is CASSVSGIAGELFF. The CDR3, as DNA: TGTGCCAGCAGTGTATCAGGGATAGCCGGGGAGCTGTTTTTT.

V and J are TRBV6-1 and TRBJ2-3; 9 bases map to TRBD2. The length of the CDR3 is 18 residues. Per germline, CDR1 MNHNS and CDR2 SASEGT. With 4 bases clipped from V and 4 bases from J, the junction kept 15 bases outside the gene matches. CDR3 amino acids: CASSGLQFSGRGADTQYF. In nucleotides, the CDR3 is TGTGCCAGCAGTGGACTTCAATTTAGCGGGAGAGGGGCAGATACGCAGTATTTT.